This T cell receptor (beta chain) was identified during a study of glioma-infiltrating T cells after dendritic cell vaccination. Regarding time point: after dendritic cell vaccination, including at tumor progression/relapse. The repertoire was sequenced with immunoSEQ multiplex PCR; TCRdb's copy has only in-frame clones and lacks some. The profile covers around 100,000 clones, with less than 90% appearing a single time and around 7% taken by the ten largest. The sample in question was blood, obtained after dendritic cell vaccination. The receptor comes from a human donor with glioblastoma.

The CDR3 loop is CSVSRQPYEQYF. As DNA, the CDR3 is TGCAGCGTGTCCCGACAGCCCTACGAGCAGTACTTC. V usage is TRBV29-1 and J usage is TRBJ2-7; a weak D match, TRBD1 (5 bases). V dropped 6 bases and J dropped 2 bases, with 11 bases sitting between them. The germline CDR1 and CDR2 sequences are SQVTM and ANQGSEA. The CDR3 is 12 amino acids.